Given below is one T cell receptor (beta chain) in context. Sequencing was performed with immunoSEQ multiplex PCR; in TCRdb, only in-frame clones are kept and a portion is missing. The sample contains a few hundred thousand clones, 65% to 90% of which appear only once. These data come from a study of blood T cell repertoires in COVID-19. The germline V and J ends were trimmed by 5 bases and 7 bases, with 26 bases remaining between them. CDR3 length: 17 residues. CDR1 and CDR2 from the germline V gene are SGHVS and FQNEAQ. The chain has TRBV7-8 and TRBJ2-5; tentative D call: TRBD1 (6 bases). Sequencing was performed on PBMCs or T cells enriched from blood (not recorded which). The TCR originated in a woman in her thirties or forties with acute COVID-19. The DNA for the CDR3 is TGTGCCAGCAGCCGAGACGCAGGGGTAGGGACGTTCGGGACCCAGTACTTC. Translating it yields CASSRDAGVGTFGTQYF.